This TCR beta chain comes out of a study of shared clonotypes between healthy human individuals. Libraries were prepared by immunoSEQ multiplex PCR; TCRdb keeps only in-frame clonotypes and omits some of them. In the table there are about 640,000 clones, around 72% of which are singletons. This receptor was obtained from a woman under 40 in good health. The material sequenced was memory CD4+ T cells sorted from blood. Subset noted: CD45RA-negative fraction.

Written as DNA, the CDR3 is TGTGCCAGCAGGGGGACAGGGAGGACTGAAGCTTTCTTT. Its translation is CASRGTGRTEAFF. V is TRBV27 and J is TRBJ1-1, with 9 bases that match TRBD1. The CDR3 loop spans 13 amino acids. Germline CDR1 MNHEY, CDR2 SMNVEV (reference sequence). V dropped 6 bases and J dropped 5; count of bases not matched to a gene: 4.